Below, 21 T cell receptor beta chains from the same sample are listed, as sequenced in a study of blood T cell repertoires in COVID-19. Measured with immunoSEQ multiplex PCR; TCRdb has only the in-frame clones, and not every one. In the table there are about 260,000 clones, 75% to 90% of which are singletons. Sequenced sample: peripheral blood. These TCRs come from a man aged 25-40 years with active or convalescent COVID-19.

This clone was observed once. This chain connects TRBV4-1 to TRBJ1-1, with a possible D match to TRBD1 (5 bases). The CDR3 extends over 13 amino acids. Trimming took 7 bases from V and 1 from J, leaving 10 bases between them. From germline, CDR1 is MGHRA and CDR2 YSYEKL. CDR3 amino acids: CASTRGENTEAFF. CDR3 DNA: TGCGCCAGCACCCGGGGGGAGAACACTGAAGCTTTCTTT.

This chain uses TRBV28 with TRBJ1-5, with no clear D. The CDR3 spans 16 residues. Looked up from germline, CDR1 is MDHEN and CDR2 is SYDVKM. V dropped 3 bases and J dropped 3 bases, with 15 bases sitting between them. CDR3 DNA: TGTGCCAGCAGTTTTGCTACTTTACCAACCAATCAGCCCCAGCATTTT. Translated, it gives CASSFATLPTNQPQHF.

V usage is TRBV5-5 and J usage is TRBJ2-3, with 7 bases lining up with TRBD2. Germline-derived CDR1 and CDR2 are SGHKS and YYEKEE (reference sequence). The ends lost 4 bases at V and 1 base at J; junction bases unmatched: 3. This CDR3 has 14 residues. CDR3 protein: CASSLSGGTDTQYF. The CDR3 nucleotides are TGTGCCAGCAGCCTGAGCGGGGGCACAGATACGCAGTATTTT.

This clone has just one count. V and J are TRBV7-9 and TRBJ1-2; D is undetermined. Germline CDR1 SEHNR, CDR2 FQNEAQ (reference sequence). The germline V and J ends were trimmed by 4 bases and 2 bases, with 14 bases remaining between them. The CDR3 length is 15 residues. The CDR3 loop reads CASSSLFTGNYGYTF. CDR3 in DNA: TGTGCCAGCAGCTCCCTTTTTACCGGGAACTATGGCTACACCTTC.

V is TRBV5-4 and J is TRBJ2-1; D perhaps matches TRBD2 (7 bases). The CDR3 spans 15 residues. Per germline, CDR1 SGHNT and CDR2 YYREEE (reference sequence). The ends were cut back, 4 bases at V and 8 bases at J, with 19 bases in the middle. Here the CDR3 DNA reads TGTGCCAGCAGCGGACTTGGCGGGGGCGGGCATGAGCAGTTCTTC. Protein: CASSGLGGGGHEQFF.

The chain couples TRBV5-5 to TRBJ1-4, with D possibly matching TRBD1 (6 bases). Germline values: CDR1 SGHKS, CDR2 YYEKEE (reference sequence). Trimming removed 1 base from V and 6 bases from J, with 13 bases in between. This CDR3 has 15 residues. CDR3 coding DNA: TGTGCCAGCAGCTTGACGGACAGAGGATATGAAAAACTGTTTTTT. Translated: CASSLTDRGYEKLFF.

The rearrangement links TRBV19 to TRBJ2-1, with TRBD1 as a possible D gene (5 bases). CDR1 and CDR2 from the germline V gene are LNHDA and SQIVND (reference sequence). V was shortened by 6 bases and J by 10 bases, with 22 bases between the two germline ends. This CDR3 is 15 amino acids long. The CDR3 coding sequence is TGTGCCAGTAGCAACCTAATTGGACACCAGAAGGAGCAGTTCTTC. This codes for CASSNLIGHQKEQFF.

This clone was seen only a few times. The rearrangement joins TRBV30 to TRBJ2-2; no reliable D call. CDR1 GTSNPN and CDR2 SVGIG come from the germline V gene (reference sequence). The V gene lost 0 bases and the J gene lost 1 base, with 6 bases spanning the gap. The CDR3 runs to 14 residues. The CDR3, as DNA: TGTGCCTGGAGTGTGCTCAGGAACACCGGGGAGCTGTTTTTT. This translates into CAWSVLRNTGELFF.

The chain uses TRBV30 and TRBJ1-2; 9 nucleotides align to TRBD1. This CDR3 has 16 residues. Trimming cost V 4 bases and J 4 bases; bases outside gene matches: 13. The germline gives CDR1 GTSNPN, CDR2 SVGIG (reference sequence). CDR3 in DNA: TGTGCCTGGAACCTTTCACCGGGACAGGGTAGCTATGGCTACACCTTC. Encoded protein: CAWNLSPGQGSYGYTF.

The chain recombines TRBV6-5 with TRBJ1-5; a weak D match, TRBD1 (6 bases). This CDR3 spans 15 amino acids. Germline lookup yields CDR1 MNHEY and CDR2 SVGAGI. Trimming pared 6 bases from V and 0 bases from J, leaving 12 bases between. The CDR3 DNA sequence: TGTGCCAGCAGAACAGACAGGACTAGCAATCAGCCCCAGCATTTT. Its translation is CASRTDRTSNQPQHF.

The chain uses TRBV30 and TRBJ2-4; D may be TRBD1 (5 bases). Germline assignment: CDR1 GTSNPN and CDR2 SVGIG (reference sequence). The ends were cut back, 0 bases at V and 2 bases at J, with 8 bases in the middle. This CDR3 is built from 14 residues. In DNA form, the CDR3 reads TGTGCCTGGAGTGTTGGGGCATCCAAAAACATTCAGTACTTC. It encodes CAWSVGASKNIQYF.

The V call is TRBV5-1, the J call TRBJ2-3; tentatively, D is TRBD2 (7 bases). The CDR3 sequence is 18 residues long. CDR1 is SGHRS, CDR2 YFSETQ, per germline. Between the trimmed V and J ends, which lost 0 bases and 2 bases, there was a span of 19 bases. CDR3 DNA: TGCGCCAGCAGCTTGGACCCCATTGCGGGGGCGTACACAGATACGCAGTATTTT. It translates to CASSLDPIAGAYTDTQYF.

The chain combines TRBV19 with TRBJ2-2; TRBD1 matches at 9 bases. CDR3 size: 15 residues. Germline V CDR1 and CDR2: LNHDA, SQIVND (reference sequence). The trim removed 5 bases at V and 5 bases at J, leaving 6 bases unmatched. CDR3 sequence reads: CASSDRQGGTGELFF. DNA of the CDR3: TGTGCCAGTAGTGATCGACAGGGGGGGACCGGGGAGCTGTTTTTT. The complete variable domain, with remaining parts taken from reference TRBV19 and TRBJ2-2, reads DGGITQSPKYLFRKEGQNVTLSCEQNLNHDAMYWYRQDPGQGLRLIYYSQIVNDFQKGDIAEGYSVSREKKESFPLTVTSAQKNPTAFYLCASSDRQGGTGELFFGEGSRLTVL.

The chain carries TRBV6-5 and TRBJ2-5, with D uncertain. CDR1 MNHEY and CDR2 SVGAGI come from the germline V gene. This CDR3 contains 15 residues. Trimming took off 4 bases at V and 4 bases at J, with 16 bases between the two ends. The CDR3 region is CASSFRQPWRETQYF. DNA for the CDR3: TGTGCCAGCAGTTTCAGACAACCTTGGCGAGAGACCCAGTACTTC.

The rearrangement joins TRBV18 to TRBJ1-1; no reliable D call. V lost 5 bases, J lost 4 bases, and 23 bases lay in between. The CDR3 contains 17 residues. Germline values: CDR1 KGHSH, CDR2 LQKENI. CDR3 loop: CASSKLRGKYGGTEAFF. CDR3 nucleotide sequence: TGTGCCAGCTCAAAACTGAGAGGGAAGTACGGCGGCACTGAAGCTTTCTTT.

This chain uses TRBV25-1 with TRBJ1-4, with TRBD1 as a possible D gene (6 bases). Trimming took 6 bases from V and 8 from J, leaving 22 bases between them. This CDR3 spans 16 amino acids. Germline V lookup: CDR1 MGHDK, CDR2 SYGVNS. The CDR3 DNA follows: TGTGCCAGCAGCCCTAGGGGGGGGGCTGAGGGGGAAAAACTGTTTTTT. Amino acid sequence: CASSPRGGAEGEKLFF.

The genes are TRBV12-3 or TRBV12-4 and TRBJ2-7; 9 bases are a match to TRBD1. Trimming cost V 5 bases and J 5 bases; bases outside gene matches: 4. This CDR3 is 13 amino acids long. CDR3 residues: CASSGTGLHEQYF. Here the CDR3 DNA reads TGTGCCAGCAGTGGGACAGGGTTACACGAGCAGTACTTC.

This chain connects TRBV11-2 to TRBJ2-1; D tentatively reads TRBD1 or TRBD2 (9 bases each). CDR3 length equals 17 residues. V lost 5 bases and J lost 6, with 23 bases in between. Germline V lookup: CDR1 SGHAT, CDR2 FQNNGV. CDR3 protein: CASSPGQGLAGTNEQFF. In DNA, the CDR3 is TGTGCCAGCAGCCCAGGACAGGGGCTAGCGGGGACCAATGAGCAGTTCTTC.

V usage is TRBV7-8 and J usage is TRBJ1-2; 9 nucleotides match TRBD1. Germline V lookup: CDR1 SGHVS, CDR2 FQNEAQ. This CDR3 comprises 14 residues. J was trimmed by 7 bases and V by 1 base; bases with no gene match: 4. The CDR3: CASSLETGGTGYTF. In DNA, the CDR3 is TGTGCCAGCAGCTTAGAGACAGGGGGGACTGGCTACACCTTC.

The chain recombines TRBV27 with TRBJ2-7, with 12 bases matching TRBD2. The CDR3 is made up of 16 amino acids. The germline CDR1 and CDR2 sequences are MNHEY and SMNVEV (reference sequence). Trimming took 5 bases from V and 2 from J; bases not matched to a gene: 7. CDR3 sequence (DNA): TGTGCCAGCAGTGGACGACTAGCGGGGGATCCCTACGAGCAGTACTTC. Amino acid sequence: CASSGRLAGDPYEQYF.

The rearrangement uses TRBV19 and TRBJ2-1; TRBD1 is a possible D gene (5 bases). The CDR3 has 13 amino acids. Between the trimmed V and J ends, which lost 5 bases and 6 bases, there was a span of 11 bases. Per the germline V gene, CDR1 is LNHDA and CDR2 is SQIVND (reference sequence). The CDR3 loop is CASSADSPNEQFF. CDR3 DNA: TGTGCCAGTAGTGCCGACAGTCCCAATGAGCAGTTCTTC.